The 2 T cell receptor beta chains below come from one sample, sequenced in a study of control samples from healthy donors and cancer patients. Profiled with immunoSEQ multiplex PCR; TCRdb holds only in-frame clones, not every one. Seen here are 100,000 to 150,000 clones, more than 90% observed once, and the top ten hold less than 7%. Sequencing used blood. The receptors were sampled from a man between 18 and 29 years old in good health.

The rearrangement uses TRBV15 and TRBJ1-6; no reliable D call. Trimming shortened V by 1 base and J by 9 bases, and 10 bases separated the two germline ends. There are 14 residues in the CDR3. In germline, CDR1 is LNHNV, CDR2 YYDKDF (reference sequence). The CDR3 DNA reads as TGTGCCACCAGCAGAGGAAGGGAGCGTTCACCCCTCCACTTT. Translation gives CATSRGRERSPLHF.

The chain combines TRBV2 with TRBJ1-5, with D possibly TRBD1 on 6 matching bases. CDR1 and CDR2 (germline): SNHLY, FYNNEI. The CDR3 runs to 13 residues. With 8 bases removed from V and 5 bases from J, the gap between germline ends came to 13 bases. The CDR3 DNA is TGTGCCAGCGGGCAGGGGCGCGATCAGCCCCAGCATTTT. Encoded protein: CASGQGRDQPQHF.